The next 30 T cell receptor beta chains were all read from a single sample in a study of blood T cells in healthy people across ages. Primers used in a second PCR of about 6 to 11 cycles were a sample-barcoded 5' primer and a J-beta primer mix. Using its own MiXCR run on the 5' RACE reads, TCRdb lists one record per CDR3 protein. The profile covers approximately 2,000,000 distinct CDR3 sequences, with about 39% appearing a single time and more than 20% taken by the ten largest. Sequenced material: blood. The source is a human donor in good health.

CDR3 in amino acids: CASSLVPGTYYEQYF. The DNA for the CDR3 is TGCGCCAGCAGCTTGGTTCCTGGCACCTACTACGAGCAGTACTTC. The V call is TRBV5-1, the J call TRBJ2-5; D gene ambiguous. The J call may not be correct, given that the DNA end is closer to TRBJ2-7. This CDR3 region has 15 residues. Germline V gene data show CDR1 as SGHRS and CDR2 as YFSETQ.

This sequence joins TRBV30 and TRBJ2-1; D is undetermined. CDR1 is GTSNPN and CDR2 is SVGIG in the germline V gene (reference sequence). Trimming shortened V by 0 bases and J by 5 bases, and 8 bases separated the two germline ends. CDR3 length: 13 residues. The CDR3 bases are TGTGCCTGGAGTGTGGGCACGGACAATGAGCAGTTCTTC. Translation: CAWSVGTDNEQFF.

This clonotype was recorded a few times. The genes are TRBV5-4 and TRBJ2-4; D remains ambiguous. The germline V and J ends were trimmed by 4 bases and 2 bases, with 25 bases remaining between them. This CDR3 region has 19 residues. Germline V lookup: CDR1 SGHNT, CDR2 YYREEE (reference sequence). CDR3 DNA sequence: TGTGCCAGCAGCGTCAATAAGGGCCGCCCAGCCCCGTCCAAAAACATTCAGTACTTC. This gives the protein CASSVNKGRPAPSKNIQYF.

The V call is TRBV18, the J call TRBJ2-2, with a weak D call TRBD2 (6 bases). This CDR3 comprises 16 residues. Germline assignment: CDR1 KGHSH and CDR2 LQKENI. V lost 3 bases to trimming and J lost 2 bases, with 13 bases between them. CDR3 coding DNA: TGTGCCAGCTCACCTACAAGCGGGCTAAACACCGGGGAGCTGTTTTTT. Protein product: CASSPTSGLNTGELFF.

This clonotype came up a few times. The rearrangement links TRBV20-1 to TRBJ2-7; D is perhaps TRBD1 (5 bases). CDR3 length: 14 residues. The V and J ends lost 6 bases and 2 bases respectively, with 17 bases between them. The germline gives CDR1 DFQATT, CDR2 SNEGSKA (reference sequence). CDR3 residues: CSAQGMGNTYEQYF. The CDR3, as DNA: TGCAGTGCCCAGGGTATGGGGAATACCTACGAGCAGTACTTC.

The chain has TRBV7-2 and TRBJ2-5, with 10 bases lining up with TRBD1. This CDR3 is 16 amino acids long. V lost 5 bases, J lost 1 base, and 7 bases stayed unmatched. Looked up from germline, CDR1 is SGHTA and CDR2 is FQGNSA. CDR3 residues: CASSPRTGGPQETQYF. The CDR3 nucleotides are TGTGCCAGCAGCCCCCGGACAGGGGGGCCCCAAGAGACCCAGTACTTC.

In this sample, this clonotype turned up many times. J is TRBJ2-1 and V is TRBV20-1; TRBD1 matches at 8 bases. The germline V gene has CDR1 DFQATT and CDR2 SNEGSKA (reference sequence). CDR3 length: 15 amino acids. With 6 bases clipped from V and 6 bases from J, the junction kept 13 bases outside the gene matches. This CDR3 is CSAHTRQGIGNEQFF. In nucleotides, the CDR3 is TGCAGTGCGCATACTAGACAGGGGATAGGCAATGAGCAGTTCTTC.

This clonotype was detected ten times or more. This CDR3 reads CASSTNRGHDEQYF. The CDR3 DNA is TGTGCCAGCAGTACAAACCGGGGGCATGACGAGCAGTACTTC. The chain recombines TRBV12-3 or TRBV12-4 with TRBJ2-7; tentatively, D is TRBD1 or TRBD2 (6 bases each). The germline V and J ends were trimmed by 5 bases and 5 bases, with 16 bases remaining between them. This CDR3 has 14 amino acids.

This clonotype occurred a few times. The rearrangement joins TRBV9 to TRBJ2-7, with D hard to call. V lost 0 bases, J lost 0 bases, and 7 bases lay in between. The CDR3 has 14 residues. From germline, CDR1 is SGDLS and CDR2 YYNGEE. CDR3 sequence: CASSVAPVSYEQYF. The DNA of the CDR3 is TGTGCCAGCAGCGTAGCTCCCGTCTCCTACGAGCAGTACTTC.

CDR3 coding DNA: TGTGCCAGCAGTTTAGCTCCCAGGGAACTAAGCGACGAGCAGTACTTC. It specifies CASSLAPRELSDEQYF. The chain joins TRBV12-3 or TRBV12-4 to TRBJ2-7; possibly TRBD1 for D (5 bases). This CDR3 has 16 amino acids. Trimming took off 0 bases at V and 5 bases at J, with 17 bases between the two ends.

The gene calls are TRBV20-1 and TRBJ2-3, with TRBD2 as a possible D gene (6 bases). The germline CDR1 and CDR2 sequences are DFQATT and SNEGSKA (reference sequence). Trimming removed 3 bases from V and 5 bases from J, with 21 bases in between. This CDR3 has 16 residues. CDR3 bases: TGCAGTGCTAGCGGGCTTTCCGCGGGGACGGGAGATACGCAGTATTTT. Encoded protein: CSASGLSAGTGDTQYF.

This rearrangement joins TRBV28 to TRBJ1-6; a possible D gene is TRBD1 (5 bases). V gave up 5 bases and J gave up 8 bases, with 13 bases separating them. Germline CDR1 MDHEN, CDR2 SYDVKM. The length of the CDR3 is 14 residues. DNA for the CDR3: TGTGCCAGCAGTACTATGGGGCGGGATTCACCCCTCCACTTT. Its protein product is CASSTMGRDSPLHF.

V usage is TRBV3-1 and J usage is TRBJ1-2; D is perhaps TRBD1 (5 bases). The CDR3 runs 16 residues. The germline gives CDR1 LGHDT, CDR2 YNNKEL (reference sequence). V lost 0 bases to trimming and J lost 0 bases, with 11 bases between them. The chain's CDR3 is CASSQERQRPNYGYTF. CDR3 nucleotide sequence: TGTGCCAGCAGCCAAGAAAGACAGCGCCCTAACTATGGCTACACCTTC.

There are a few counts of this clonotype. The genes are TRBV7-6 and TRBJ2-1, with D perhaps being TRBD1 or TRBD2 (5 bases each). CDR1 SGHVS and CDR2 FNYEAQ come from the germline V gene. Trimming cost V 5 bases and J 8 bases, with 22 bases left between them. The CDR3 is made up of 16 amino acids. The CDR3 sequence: CASSPPGAVLGDEQFF. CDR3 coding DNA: TGTGCCAGCAGCCCCCCCGGGGCAGTCCTTGGCGATGAGCAGTTCTTC.

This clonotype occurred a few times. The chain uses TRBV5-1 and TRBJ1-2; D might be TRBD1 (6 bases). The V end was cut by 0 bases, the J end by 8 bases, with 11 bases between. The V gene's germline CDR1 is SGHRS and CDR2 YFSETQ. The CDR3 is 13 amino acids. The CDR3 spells CASSLETGTGYTF. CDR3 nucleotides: TGCGCCAGCAGCTTGGAAACAGGGACCGGCTACACCTTC.

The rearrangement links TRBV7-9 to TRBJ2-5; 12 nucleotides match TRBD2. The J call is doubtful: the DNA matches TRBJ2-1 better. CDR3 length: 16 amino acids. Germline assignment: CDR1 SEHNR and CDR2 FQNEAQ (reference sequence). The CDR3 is CASSPWTSGAEETQFF. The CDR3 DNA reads TGTGCCAGCAGCCCATGGACTAGCGGGGCGGAGGAGACCCAGTTCTTC.

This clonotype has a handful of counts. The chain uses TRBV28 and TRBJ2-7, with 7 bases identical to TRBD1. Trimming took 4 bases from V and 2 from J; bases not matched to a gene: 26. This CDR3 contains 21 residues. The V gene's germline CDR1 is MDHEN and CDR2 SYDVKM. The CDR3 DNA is TGTGCCAGCAGTTGGGTCCGCACTTTCCTAGCCGGGACAGACGGAGCCTACGAGCAGTACTTC. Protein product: CASSWVRTFLAGTDGAYEQYF.

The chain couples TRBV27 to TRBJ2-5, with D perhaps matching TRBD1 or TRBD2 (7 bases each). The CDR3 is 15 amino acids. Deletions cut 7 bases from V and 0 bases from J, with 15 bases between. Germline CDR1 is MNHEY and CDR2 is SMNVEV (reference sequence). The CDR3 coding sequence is TGTGCCAGCAAGGGGGGGACAGAGTACCAAGAGACCCAGTACTTC. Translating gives CASKGGTEYQETQYF.

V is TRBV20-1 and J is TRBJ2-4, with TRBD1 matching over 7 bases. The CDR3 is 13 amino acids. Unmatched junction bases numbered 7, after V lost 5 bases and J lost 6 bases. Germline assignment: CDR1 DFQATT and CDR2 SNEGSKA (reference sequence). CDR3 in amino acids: CSAGHGDRNIQYF. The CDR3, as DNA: TGCAGTGCTGGGCACGGGGACAGAAACATTCAGTACTTC.

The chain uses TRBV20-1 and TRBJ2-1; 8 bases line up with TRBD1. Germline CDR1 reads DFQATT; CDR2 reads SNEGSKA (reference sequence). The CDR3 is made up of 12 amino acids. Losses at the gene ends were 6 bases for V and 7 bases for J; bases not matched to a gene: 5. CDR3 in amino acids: CSARGQRNEQFF. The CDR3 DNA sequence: TGCAGTGCCAGGGGGCAACGGAATGAGCAGTTCTTC.

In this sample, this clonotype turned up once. In DNA, the CDR3 is TGTGCCAGCACTAGTGATGGGAGTATAGATACGCAGTATTTT. Amino acids: CASTSDGSIDTQYF. The chain recombines TRBV11-2 with TRBJ2-3, with D perhaps matching TRBD2 (5 bases). The length of the CDR3 is 14 residues. Germline loops: CDR1 SGHAT, CDR2 FQNNGV. V lost 7 bases and J lost 5, with 16 bases in between.

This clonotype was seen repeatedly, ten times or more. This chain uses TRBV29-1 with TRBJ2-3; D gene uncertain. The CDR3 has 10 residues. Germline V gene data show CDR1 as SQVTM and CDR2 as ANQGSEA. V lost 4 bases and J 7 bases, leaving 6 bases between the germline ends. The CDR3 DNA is TGCAGCGTTGGGTCGTATACGCAGTATTTT. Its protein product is CSVGSYTQYF.

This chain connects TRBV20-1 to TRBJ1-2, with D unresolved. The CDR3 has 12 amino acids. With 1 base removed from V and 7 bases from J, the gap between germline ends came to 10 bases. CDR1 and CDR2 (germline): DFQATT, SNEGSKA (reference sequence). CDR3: CSARVTESGYTF. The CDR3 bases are TGCAGTGCTAGAGTAACAGAGAGTGGCTACACCTTC.

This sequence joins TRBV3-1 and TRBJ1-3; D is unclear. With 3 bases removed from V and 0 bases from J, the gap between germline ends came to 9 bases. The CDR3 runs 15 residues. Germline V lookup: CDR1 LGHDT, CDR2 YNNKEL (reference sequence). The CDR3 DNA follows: TGTGCCAGCAGCCAGACATCTAACTCTGGAAACACCATATATTTT. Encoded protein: CASSQTSNSGNTIYF.

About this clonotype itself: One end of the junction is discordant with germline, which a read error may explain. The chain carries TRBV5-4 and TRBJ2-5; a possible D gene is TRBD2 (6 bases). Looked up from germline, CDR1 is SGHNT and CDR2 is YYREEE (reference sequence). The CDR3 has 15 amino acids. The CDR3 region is CANSLDIGGQETQYF. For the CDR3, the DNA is TGTGCCAACAGCTTGGATATTGGGGGGCAAGAGACCCAGTACTTC.

This CDR3 reads CSARAPRENLESDEQFF. Written as DNA, the CDR3 is TGCAGTGCTAGAGCCCCTCGAGAAAACCTTGAGAGCGATGAGCAGTTCTTC. This chain joins TRBV20-1 and TRBJ2-1; D call uncertain. Trimming stripped 1 base from V and 8 bases from J, with 24 bases between. Looked up from germline, CDR1 is DFQATT and CDR2 is SNEGSKA (reference sequence). The CDR3 spans 17 residues.

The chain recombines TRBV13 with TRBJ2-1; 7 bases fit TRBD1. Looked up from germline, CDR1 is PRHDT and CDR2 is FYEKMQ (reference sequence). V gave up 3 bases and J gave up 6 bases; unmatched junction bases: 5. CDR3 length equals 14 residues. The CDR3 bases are TGTGCCAGCAGCTTGAGACAGGGTTGCAATGAGCAGTTCTTC. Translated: CASSLRQGCNEQFF.

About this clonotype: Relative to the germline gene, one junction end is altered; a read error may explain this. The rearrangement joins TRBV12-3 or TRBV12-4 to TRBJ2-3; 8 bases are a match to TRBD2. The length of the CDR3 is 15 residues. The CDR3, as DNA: TGTGCCAGCAGTTTCCTGCTAGCGGGTCCAGATGCGCAGTATTTT. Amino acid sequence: CASSFLLAGPDAQYF.

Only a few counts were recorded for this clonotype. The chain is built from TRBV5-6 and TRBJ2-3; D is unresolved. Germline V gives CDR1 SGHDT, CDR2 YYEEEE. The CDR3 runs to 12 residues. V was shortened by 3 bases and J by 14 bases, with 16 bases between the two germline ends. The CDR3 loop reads CASSSPSLRWYF. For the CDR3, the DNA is TGTGCCAGCAGCTCCCCTTCACTCAGGTGGTATTTT.

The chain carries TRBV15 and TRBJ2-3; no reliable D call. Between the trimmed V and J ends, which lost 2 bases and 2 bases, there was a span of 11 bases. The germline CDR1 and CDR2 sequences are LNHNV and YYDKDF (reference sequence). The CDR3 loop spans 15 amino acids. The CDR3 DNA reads TGTGCCACCAGCAGAAAAAGTACCGACACAGATACGCAGTATTTT. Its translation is CATSRKSTDTDTQYF.